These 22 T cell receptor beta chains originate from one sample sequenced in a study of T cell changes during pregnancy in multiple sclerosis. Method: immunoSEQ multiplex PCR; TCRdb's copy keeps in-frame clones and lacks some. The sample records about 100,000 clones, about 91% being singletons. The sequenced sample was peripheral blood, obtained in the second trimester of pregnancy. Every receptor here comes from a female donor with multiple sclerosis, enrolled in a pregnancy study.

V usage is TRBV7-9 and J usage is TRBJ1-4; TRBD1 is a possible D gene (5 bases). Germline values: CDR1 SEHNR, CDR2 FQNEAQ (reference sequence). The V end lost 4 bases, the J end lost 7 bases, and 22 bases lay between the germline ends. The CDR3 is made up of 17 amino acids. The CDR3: CASSSGLSNLGGEKLFF. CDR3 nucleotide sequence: TGTGCCAGCAGCTCGGGACTCAGCAACTTAGGTGGTGAAAAACTGTTTTTT.

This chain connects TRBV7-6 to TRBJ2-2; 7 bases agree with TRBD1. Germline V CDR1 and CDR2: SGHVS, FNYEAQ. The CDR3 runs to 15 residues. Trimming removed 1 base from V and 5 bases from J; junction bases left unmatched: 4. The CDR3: CASSLGQGGTGELFF. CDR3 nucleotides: TGTGCCAGCAGCTTAGGACAGGGTGGTACCGGGGAGCTGTTTTTT.

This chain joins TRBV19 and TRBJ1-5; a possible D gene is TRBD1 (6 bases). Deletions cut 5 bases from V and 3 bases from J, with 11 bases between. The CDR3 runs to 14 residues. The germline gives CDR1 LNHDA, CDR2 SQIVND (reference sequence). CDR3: CASSRTVINQPQHF. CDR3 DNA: TGTGCCAGTAGTCGGACAGTAATCAATCAGCCCCAGCATTTT.

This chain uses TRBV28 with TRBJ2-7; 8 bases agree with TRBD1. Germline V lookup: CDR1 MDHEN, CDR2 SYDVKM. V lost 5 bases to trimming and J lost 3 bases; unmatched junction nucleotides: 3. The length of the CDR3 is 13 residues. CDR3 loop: CASSRTGFYEQYF. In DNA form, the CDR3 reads TGTGCCAGCAGTCGGACAGGGTTCTACGAGCAGTACTTC. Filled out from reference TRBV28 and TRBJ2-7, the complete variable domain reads DVKVTQSSRYLVKRTGEKVFLECVQDMDHENMFWYRQDPGLGLRLIYFSYDVKMKEKGDIPEGYSVSREKKERFSLILESASTNQTSMYLCASSRTGFYEQYFGPGTRLTVT.

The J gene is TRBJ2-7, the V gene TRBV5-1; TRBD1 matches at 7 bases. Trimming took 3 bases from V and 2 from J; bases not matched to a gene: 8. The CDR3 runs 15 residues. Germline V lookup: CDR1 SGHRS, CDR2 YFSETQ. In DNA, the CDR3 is TGCGCCAGCAGCTCTGGTTTTGACAGGGCCTACGAGCAGTACTTC. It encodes CASSSGFDRAYEQYF. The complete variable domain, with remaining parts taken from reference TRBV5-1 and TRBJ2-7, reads KAGVTQTPRYLIKTRGQQVTLSCSPISGHRSVSWYQQTPGQGLQFLFEYFSETQRNKGNFPGRFSGRQFSNSRSEMNVSTLELGDSALYLCASSSGFDRAYEQYFGPGTRLTVT.

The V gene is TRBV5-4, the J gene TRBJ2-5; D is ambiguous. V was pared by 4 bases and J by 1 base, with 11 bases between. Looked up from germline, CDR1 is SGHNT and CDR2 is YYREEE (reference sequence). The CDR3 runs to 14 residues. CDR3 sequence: CASSVQKTQETQYF. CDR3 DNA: TGTGCCAGCAGCGTACAGAAAACCCAAGAGACCCAGTACTTC. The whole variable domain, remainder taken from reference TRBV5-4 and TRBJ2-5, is ETGVTQSPTHLIKTRGQQVTLRCSSQSGHNTVSWYQQALGQGPQFIFQYYREEENGRGNFPPRFSGLQFPNYSSELNVNALELDDSALYLCASSVQKTQETQYFGPGTRLLVL.

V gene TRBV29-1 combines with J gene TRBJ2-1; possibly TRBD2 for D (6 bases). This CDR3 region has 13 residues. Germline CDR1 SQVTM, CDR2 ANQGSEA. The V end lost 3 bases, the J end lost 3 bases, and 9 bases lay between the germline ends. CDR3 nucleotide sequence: TGCAGCGTTGATCGGGAGAACTACAATGAGCAGTTCTTC. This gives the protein CSVDRENYNEQFF.

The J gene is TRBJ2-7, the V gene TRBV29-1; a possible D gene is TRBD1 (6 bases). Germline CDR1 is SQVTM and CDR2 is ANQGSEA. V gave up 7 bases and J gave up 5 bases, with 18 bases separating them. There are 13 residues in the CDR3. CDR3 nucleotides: TGCAGCGCTTCTCCCACAGGGATCGACGAGCAGTACTTC. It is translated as CSASPTGIDEQYF.

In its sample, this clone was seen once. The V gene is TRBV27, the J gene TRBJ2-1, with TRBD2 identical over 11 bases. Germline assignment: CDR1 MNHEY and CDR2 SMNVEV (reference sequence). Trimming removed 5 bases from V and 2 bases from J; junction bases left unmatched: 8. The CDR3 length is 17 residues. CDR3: CASSPIAGGSPYNEQFF. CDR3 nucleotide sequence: TGTGCCAGCAGTCCAATAGCGGGAGGGAGTCCCTACAATGAGCAGTTCTTC.

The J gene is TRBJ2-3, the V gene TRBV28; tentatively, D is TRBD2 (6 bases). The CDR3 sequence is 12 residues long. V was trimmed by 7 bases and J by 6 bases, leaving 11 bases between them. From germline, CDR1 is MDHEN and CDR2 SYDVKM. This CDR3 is CASTPEGDTQYF. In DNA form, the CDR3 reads TGTGCCAGCACCCCGGAGGGGGATACGCAGTATTTT.

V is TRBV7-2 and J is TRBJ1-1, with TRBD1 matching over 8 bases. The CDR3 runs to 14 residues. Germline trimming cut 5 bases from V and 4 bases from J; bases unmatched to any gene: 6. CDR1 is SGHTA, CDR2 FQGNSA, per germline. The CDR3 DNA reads TGTGCCAGCAGCCTGACAGGGGTGGCCACTGAAGCTTTCTTT. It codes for CASSLTGVATEAFF.

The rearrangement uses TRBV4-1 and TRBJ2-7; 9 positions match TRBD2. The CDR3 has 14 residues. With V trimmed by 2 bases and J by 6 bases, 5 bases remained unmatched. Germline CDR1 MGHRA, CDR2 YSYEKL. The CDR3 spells CASSQIAGVSEQYF. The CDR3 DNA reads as TGCGCCAGCAGCCAAATAGCGGGAGTCTCCGAGCAGTACTTC.

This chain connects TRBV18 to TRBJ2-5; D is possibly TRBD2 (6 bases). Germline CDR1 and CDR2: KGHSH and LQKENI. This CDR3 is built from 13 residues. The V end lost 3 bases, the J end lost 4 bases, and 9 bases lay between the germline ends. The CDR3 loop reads CASSPSGLETQYF. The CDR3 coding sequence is TGTGCCAGCTCACCTTCGGGACTAGAGACCCAGTACTTC. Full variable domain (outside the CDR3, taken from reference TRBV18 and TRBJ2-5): NAGVMQNPRHLVRRRGQEARLRCSPMKGHSHVYWYRQLPEEGLKFMVYLQKENIIDESGMPKERFSAEFPKEGPSILRIQQVVRGDSAAYFCASSPSGLETQYFGPGTRLLVL.

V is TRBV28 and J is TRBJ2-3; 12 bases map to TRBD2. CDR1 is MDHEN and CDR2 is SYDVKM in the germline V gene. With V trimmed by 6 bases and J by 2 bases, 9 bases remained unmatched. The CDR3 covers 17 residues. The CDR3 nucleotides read TGTGCCAGCAGAGGTCCTCTAGCGGGAGGGCCCACAGATACGCAGTATTTT. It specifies CASRGPLAGGPTDTQYF.

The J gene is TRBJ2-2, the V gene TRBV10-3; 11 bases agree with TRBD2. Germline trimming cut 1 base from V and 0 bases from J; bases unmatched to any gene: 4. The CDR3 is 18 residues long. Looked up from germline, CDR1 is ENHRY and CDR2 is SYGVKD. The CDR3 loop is CAISEFLAGGANTGELFF. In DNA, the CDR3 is TGTGCCATCAGTGAGTTTCTAGCGGGAGGTGCGAACACCGGGGAGCTGTTTTTT.

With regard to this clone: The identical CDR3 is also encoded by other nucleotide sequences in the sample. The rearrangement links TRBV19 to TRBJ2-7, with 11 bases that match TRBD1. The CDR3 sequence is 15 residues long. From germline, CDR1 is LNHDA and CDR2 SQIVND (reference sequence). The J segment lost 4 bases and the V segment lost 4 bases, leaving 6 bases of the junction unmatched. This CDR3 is CASSTRTGGSYEQYF. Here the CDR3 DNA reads TGTGCCAGTAGTACCCGGACAGGGGGCTCATACGAGCAGTACTTC.

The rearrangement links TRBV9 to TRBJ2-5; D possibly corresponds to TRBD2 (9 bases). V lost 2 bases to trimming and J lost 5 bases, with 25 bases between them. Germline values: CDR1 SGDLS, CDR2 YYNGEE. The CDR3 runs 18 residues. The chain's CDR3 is CASSVYPGGGRAGETQYF. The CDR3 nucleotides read TGTGCCAGCAGCGTTTACCCAGGGGGCGGGAGGGCCGGGGAGACCCAGTACTTC.

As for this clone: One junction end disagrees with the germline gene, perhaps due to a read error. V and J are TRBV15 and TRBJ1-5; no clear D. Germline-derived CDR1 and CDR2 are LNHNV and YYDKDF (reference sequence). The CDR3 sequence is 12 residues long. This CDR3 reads CATSRDGEGSLF. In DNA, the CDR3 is TGTGCCACCAGCAGAGATGGGGAGGGTTCCCTTTTC.

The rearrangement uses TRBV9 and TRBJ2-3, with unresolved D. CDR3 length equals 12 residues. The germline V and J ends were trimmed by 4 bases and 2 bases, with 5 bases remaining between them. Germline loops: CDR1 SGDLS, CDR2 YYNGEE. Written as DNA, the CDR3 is TGTGCCAGCAGCCCACACACAGATACGCAGTATTTT. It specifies CASSPHTDTQYF.

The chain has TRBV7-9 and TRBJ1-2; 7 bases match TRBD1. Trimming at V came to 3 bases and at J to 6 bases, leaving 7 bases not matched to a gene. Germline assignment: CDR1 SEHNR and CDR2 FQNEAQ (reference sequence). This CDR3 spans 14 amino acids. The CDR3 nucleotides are TGTGCCAGCAGCTTTTTTTCGGGACAGAATGGCTACACCTTC. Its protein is CASSFFSGQNGYTF.

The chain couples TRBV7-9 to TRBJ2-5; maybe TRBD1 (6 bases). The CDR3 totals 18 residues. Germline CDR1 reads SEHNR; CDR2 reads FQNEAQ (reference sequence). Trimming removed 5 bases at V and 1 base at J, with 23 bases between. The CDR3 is CASSPRHGKGVGQETQYF. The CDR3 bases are TGTGCCAGCAGCCCCAGGCACGGGAAGGGGGTTGGCCAAGAGACCCAGTACTTC. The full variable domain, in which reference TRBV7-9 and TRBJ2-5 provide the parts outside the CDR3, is DTGVSQNPRHKITKRGQNVTFRCDPISEHNRLYWYRQTLGQGPEFLTYFQNEAQLEKSRLLSDRFSAERPKGSFSTLEIQRTEQGDSAMYLCASSPRHGKGVGQETQYFGPGTRLLVL.

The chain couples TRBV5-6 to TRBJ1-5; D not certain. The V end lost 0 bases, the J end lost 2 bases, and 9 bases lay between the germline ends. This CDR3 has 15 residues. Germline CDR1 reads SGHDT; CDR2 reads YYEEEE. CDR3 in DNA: TGTGCCAGCAGCTTGGGGTGGGGAGGCAATCAGCCCCAGCATTTT. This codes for CASSLGWGGNQPQHF.